The 26 T cell receptor beta chains listed next were all sequenced from one sample in a study of cytomegalovirus exposure and HLA in healthy donors. PCR was performed using 60 Vbeta and 13 Jbeta primers. Clones were read by immunoSEQ multiplex PCR, and TCRdb kept only the in-frame ones, dropping some. The sample carries 270,000 or so clones, about 93% recorded once. The material sequenced was PBMCs. These receptors were obtained from a girl aged 2-10 years in good health and CMV-seronegative.

The rearrangement uses TRBV2 and TRBJ2-1; 8 bases fit TRBD2. Per the germline V gene, CDR1 is SNHLY and CDR2 is FYNNEI. Trimming took 3 bases from V and 4 from J; bases not matched to a gene: 17. CDR3 size: 19 residues. The CDR3 protein is CASSDGRLWRGDEYNEQFF. In DNA form, the CDR3 reads TGTGCCAGCAGTGATGGGCGTCTCTGGCGGGGGGACGAGTACAATGAGCAGTTCTTC.

The J gene is TRBJ1-2, the V gene TRBV29-1; the D is unclear. The CDR3 length is 13 residues. V lost 3 bases, J lost 3 bases, and 11 bases lay in between. Germline CDR1 reads SQVTM; CDR2 reads ANQGSEA. The CDR3 DNA reads as TGCAGCGTTGATTTGAAGGCGGACTATGGCTACACCTTC. This codes for CSVDLKADYGYTF.

The V and J genes are TRBV11-2 and TRBJ2-3; 11 bases line up with TRBD2. V was pared by 5 bases and J by 0 bases, with 4 bases of the junction left unmatched. The CDR3 covers 16 residues. CDR1 SGHAT and CDR2 FQNNGV come from the germline V gene. CDR3 protein: CASSATSGKSTDTQYF. CDR3 nucleotides: TGTGCCAGCAGCGCGACTAGCGGGAAAAGCACAGATACGCAGTATTTT.

A word on this clone: Compared with germline, one end of the junction differs, possibly owing to a read error. The chain employs TRBV7-9 and TRBJ1-3, with D possibly TRBD1 on 6 matching bases. The CDR3 is 15 amino acids. Germline V gene sequence: CDR1 SEHNR, CDR2 FQNEAQ (reference sequence). CDR3 residues: CSSSLRQVSGNTIYF. The CDR3 coding sequence is TGTTCCAGCAGCTTAAGACAGGTCTCTGGAAACACCATATATTTT.

The gene calls are TRBV15 and TRBJ2-7, with 9 positions matching TRBD1. The CDR3 consists of 16 residues. From germline, CDR1 is LNHNV and CDR2 YYDKDF (reference sequence). V lost 3 bases to trimming and J lost 0 bases; unmatched junction nucleotides: 6. Written as DNA, the CDR3 is TGTGCCACCAGCAGTATCGGGACAGGGAGCTCCTACGAGCAGTACTTC. This sequence encodes CATSSIGTGSSYEQYF.

The chain carries TRBV4-1 and TRBJ2-7, with D unresolved. In germline, CDR1 is MGHRA, CDR2 YSYEKL. The CDR3 extends over 14 amino acids. Trimming removed 1 base at V and 0 bases at J, with 7 bases between. The CDR3 reads CASSQVSSSYEQYF. The CDR3 DNA follows: TGCGCCAGCAGCCAAGTCAGTTCCTCCTACGAGCAGTACTTC.

The genes are TRBV7-9 and TRBJ2-5, with D perhaps TRBD1 (6 bases). Trimming removed 3 bases from V and 4 bases from J, with 9 bases in between. The CDR3 covers 13 residues. Germline lookup yields CDR1 SEHNR and CDR2 FQNEAQ (reference sequence). In DNA, the CDR3 is TGTGCCAGCAGCTTGCGAGGGGGAGAGACCCAGTACTTC. Translating gives CASSLRGGETQYF.

CDR3: CASSWRPPIGLSTDTQYF. The CDR3, as DNA: TGCGCCAGCAGCTGGAGGCCCCCAATAGGGTTAAGCACAGATACGCAGTATTTT. V gene TRBV5-1 combines with J gene TRBJ2-3, with a possible D match to TRBD2 (5 bases). The germline gives CDR1 SGHRS, CDR2 YFSETQ. V lost 3 bases to trimming and J lost 0 bases, with 20 bases between them. The CDR3 totals 18 residues.

This rearrangement joins TRBV19 to TRBJ1-1, with no clear D. The CDR3 covers 15 residues. Germline-derived CDR1 and CDR2 are LNHDA and SQIVND (reference sequence). V gave up 3 bases and J gave up 0 bases, with 11 bases separating them. Here the CDR3 reads CASSMLKGVNTEAFF. The CDR3 nucleotides are TGTGCCAGTAGTATGTTAAAGGGAGTGAACACTGAAGCTTTCTTT. The full variable domain, rest sourced from reference TRBV19 and TRBJ1-1, is DGGITQSPKYLFRKEGQNVTLSCEQNLNHDAMYWYRQDPGQGLRLIYYSQIVNDFQKGDIAEGYSVSREKKESFPLTVTSAQKNPTAFYLCASSMLKGVNTEAFFGQGTRLTVV.

The chain uses TRBV11-2 and TRBJ2-1, with 7 nucleotides matching TRBD2. This CDR3 spans 15 amino acids. Trimming at V came to 6 bases and at J to 2 bases, leaving 7 bases not matched to a gene. CDR1 and CDR2 from the germline V gene are SGHAT and FQNNGV. This CDR3 is CASRIASGPYNEQFF. The CDR3 DNA sequence: TGTGCCAGCAGGATAGCTAGCGGCCCCTACAATGAGCAGTTCTTC.

The V call is TRBV9, the J call TRBJ1-2, with D possibly being TRBD1 (6 bases). Looked up from germline, CDR1 is SGDLS and CDR2 is YYNGEE. The CDR3 has 14 amino acids. V lost 0 bases and J lost 4, with 10 bases in between. CDR3: CASSVETGPYGYTF. In DNA form, the CDR3 reads TGTGCCAGCAGCGTAGAAACAGGGCCCTATGGCTACACCTTC.

The gene calls are TRBV6-1 and TRBJ2-2; D is perhaps TRBD2 (5 bases). Trimming took 9 bases from V and 8 from J, leaving 19 bases between them. CDR3 size: 14 residues. The germline V gene encodes CDR1 MNHNS and CDR2 SASEGT. CDR3 residues: CASSRRGSGGELFF. CDR3 nucleotide sequence: TGTGCCAGTTCGCGGCGTGGGTCGGGGGGGGAGCTGTTTTTT.

This rearrangement joins TRBV2 to TRBJ1-5; 7 nucleotides align to TRBD1. The V gene's germline CDR1 is SNHLY and CDR2 FYNNEI. CDR3 length equals 13 residues. With V trimmed by 6 bases and J by 3 bases, 2 bases remained unmatched. In DNA form, the CDR3 reads TGTGCCAGCAGGGGACAGTCCAATCAGCCCCAGCATTTT. It codes for CASRGQSNQPQHF.

The V call is TRBV2, the J call TRBJ2-7; 12 bases align to TRBD2. Germline lookup yields CDR1 SNHLY and CDR2 FYNNEI. V lost 6 bases and J lost 2; bases outside the gene matches: 5. The CDR3 loop spans 15 amino acids. CDR3 in DNA: TGTGCCAGCAGAAGACTAGCGGGAGAGACCTACGAGCAGTACTTC. Translating it yields CASRRLAGETYEQYF.

This chain uses TRBV4-1 with TRBJ1-3, with D maybe TRBD1 (5 bases). V was shortened by 1 base and J by 0 bases, with 7 bases between the two germline ends. CDR3 length: 15 residues. Germline CDR1 MGHRA, CDR2 YSYEKL. The CDR3 loop reads CASSQGGDSGNTIYF. Written as DNA, the CDR3 is TGCGCCAGCAGCCAAGGGGGGGACTCTGGAAACACCATATATTTT.

The V and J genes are TRBV11-2 and TRBJ1-6; unclear D gene. The V and J ends lost 3 bases and 0 bases respectively, with 6 bases between them. CDR1 and CDR2 from the germline V gene are SGHAT and FQNNGV. The CDR3 length is 15 residues. CDR3 nucleotide sequence: TGTGCCAGCAGCTTGGTGAGCTCCTATAATTCACCCCTCCACTTT. It specifies CASSLVSSYNSPLHF.

This clone was observed once. Other DNA variants within this sample encode the same CDR3. The chain links TRBV6-5 to TRBJ1-1; weak D call: TRBD1 (5 bases). This CDR3 is built from 14 residues. CDR1 and CDR2 from the germline V gene are MNHEY and SVGAGI. V was shortened by 0 bases and J by 2 bases, with 7 bases between the two germline ends. In DNA, the CDR3 is TGTGCCAGCAGTTACTCCGGGGGAAACACTGAAGCTTTCTTT. Residues: CASSYSGGNTEAFF.

The chain carries TRBV13 and TRBJ2-7; 10 bases are a match to TRBD1. CDR1 and CDR2 from the germline V gene are PRHDT and FYEKMQ (reference sequence). The length of the CDR3 is 15 residues. Unmatched junction bases numbered 8, after V lost 4 bases and J lost 5 bases. The CDR3 region has the DNA TGTGCCAGCAGCTCGGAACCGGGACAGGGGAACGAGCAGTACTTC. This translates into CASSSEPGQGNEQYF.

This clone occurred once. V usage is TRBV7-3 and J usage is TRBJ2-3; tentative D call: TRBD2 (6 bases). The CDR3 loop spans 15 amino acids. CDR1 SGHTA and CDR2 FQGTGA come from the germline V gene. V dropped 0 bases and J dropped 0 bases, with 7 bases sitting between them. The CDR3 coding sequence is TGTGCCAGCAGCTTAACAGGGACTAGCACAGATACGCAGTATTTT. Its translation: CASSLTGTSTDTQYF.

This rearrangement joins TRBV10-3 to TRBJ2-2; D not resolved. Trimming removed 8 bases at V and 1 base at J, with 8 bases between. Germline CDR1 is ENHRY and CDR2 is SYGVKD. The CDR3 runs to 13 residues. In nucleotides, the CDR3 is TGTGCCATCGGAGAGAAGAACACCGGGGAGCTGTTTTTT. It is translated as CAIGEKNTGELFF.

The CDR3 sequence is CASSETTGGYESQPQHF. The CDR3 nucleotides are TGTGCCAGCAGTGAAACGACAGGGGGTTATGAGAGTCAGCCCCAGCATTTT. This chain joins TRBV6-1 and TRBJ1-5; 9 bases map to TRBD1. The CDR3 is 17 residues long. V shed 2 bases, J shed 6 bases, and the junction held 11 bases outside the gene matches. Per the germline V gene, CDR1 is MNHNS and CDR2 is SASEGT.

To note about this clone: A read error may account for a junction end that differs from germline. The rearrangement joins TRBV7-7 to TRBJ2-1, with TRBD2 as a possible D gene (5 bases). The CDR3 is 13 amino acids. Germline V gene lookup returns CDR1 SSHAT and CDR2 FNYEAQ (reference sequence). The CDR3 region has the DNA TGTGCTAGCAGCCCGACTACGTCTGGAGCGCAGTTCTTC. As protein: CASSPTTSGAQFF.

The chain recombines TRBV5-5 with TRBJ2-6; TRBD2 agrees at 9 bases. The germline gives CDR1 SGHKS, CDR2 YYEKEE (reference sequence). The CDR3 is made up of 17 amino acids. V lost 0 bases, J lost 4 bases, and 5 bases stayed unmatched. CDR3 in DNA: TGTGCCAGCAGCTTGGTGCGGGGGGGGCAGGGGGCCAACGTCCTGACTTTC. Amino acids: CASSLVRGGQGANVLTF.

The V and J genes are TRBV6-1 and TRBJ2-5; TRBD1 aligns across 10 bases. Germline assignment: CDR1 MNHNS and CDR2 SASEGT. The V gene end was trimmed by 3 bases and the J gene end by 5 bases; junction bases not matched to a gene: 6. The CDR3 length is 15 residues. CDR3 sequence reads: CASSEWDRGAETQYF. CDR3 in DNA: TGTGCCAGCAGTGAGTGGGACAGGGGTGCGGAGACCCAGTACTTC.

The rearrangement links TRBV5-1 to TRBJ2-1; 7 bases line up with TRBD1. V lost 3 bases and J lost 6; bases outside the gene matches: 30. The CDR3 has 22 residues. Germline V gives CDR1 SGHRS, CDR2 YFSETQ. DNA of the CDR3: TGCGCCAGCAGCTCTAGATTTTTAGGGGGCGAATCCTTCGGACGCGCTTTCAATGAGCAGTTCTTC. Protein: CASSSRFLGGESFGRAFNEQFF. Complete variable domain (other parts from reference TRBV5-1 and TRBJ2-1): KAGVTQTPRYLIKTRGQQVTLSCSPISGHRSVSWYQQTPGQGLQFLFEYFSETQRNKGNFPGRFSGRQFSNSRSEMNVSTLELGDSALYLCASSSRFLGGESFGRAFNEQFFGPGTRLTVL.

Points on this clone: Compared with germline, one end of the junction differs, possibly owing to a read error. This sequence joins TRBV6-1 and TRBJ2-7; D remains unclear. Germline V gene lookup returns CDR1 MNHNS and CDR2 SASEGT. CDR3 length: 12 residues. The DNA for the CDR3 is TGTGCCAGCAGTGCACAATCCTACGAGCGGTACTTC. Encoded protein: CASSAQSYERYF.